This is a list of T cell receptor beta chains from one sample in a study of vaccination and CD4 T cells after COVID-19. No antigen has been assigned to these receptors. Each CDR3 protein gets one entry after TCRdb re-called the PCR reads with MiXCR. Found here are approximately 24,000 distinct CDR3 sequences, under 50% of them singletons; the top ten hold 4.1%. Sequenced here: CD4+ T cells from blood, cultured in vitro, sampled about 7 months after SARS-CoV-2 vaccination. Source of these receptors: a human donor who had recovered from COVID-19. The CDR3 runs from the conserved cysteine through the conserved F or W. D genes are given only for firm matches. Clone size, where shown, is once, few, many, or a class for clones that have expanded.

CDR3: CATSVPGDTEAFF; DNA: TGTGCCACCAGTGTTCCGGGTGACACTGAAGCTTTCTTT; J: TRBJ1-1; V: TRBV24-1; size: few; D: .
CDR3: CASSLAPETQYF; DNA: TGTGCCAGCAGTTTAGCGCCGGAGACCCAGTACTTC; J: TRBJ2-5; V: TRBV12-3/TRBV12-4; size: .; D: .
CDR3: CSARVHSNQPQHF; DNA: TGCAGTGCTAGAGTACATAGCAATCAGCCCCAGCATTTT; J: TRBJ1-5; V: TRBV20-1; size: .; D: .
CDR3: CASSSPTGANQPQHF; DNA: TGTGCCAGCAGTTCACCAACCGGGGCCAATCAGCCCCAGCATTTT; J: TRBJ1-5; V: TRBV28; size: .; D: .
CDR3: CASSQVQLGGYTDTQYF; DNA: TGTGCCAGCAGCCAAGTTCAGCTCGGCGGGTACACAGATACGCAGTATTTT; J: TRBJ2-3; V: TRBV11-2; size: few; D: .
CDR3: CASIIRRFSYNEQFF; DNA: TGTGCCAGTATAATTCGGAGGTTTTCCTACAATGAGCAGTTCTTC; J: TRBJ2-1; V: TRBV28; size: .; D: .
CDR3: CASNGNVGGGYTF; DNA: TGTGCCAGCAACGGGAACGTCGGAGGCGGCTACACCTTC; J: TRBJ1-2; V: TRBV2; size: .; D: .
CDR3: CASSRGGFGSPLHF; DNA: TGTGCCAGCAGCCGTGGGGGGTTTGGTTCACCCCTCCACTTT; J: TRBJ1-6; V: TRBV11-2; size: .; D: .
CDR3: CASSVRNSPLHF; DNA: TGTGCCAGCAGTGTCAGGAATTCACCCCTCCACTTT; J: TRBJ1-6; V: TRBV6-2/TRBV6-3; size: .; D: .
CDR3: CASSNGRALEQFF; DNA: TGTGCCAGCAGTAACGGGAGGGCCCTTGAGCAGTTCTTC; J: TRBJ2-1; V: TRBV6-4; size: few; D: TRBD2
CDR3: CSAPGKADTQYF; DNA: TGCAGTGCTCCGGGAAAGGCTGATACGCAGTATTTT; J: TRBJ2-3; V: TRBV20-1; size: few; D: .
CDR3: CASSYSGQAFF; DNA: TGTGCCAGCAGTTACTCGGGGCAAGCTTTCTTT; J: TRBJ1-1; V: TRBV6-5; size: few; D: .
CDR3: CASRLDSVATYEQYF; DNA: TGTGCCAGCAGACTGGACAGCGTCGCTACCTACGAGCAGTACTTC; J: TRBJ2-7; V: TRBV6-1; size: few; D: .
CDR3: CATSRDDLAGSSYNGQFF; DNA: TGTGCCACCAGCAGAGATGATTTGGCGGGGAGCTCCTACAATGGGCAGTTCTTC; J: TRBJ2-1; V: TRBV15; size: .; D: .
CDR3: CSARDPLRQGGQTQYF; DNA: TGCAGTGCTAGAGATCCCCTCCGGCAGGGTGGACAGACCCAGTACTTC; J: TRBJ2-5; V: TRBV20-1; size: .; D: .
CDR3: CASSQGGQETQYF; DNA: TGTGCCAGCAGTCAGGGGGGGCAAGAGACCCAGTACTTC; J: TRBJ2-5; V: TRBV5-4; size: .; D: .